A selection of T cell receptor beta chains follows, all from one sample in a study of CD8 T cells in ankylosing spondylitis. TCRdb recomputed calls from the 5' RACE reads with MiXCR, one row per CDR3 protein. The sample has approximately 46,000 distinct CDR3 sequences, approximately 10% seen once. Sequencing used blood, either unsorted or a sorted T cell fraction (not recorded which). These receptors originate from a male donor with ankylosing spondylitis or in good health (not recorded which). Each CDR3 is given with its conserved first and last residue. The order of the fields is J gene, clone size, D gene, V gene, CDR3 protein, CDR3 DNA. A D gene is named only where the DNA matches it firmly. The size field is filled for only some rows; it gives once, few, many or a size class.

>TRBJ2-3|many|-|TRBV5-1
CASSLMGRNTQYF
TGCGCCAGCAGCTTGATGGGGAGGAATACGCAGTATTTT
>TRBJ2-3|many|-|TRBV28
CASSVPGDTQYF
TGTGCCAGCTCTGTCCCAGGAGATACGCAGTATTTT
>TRBJ2-1|few|-|TRBV7-2
CASSLVGGRSSYNEQFF
TGTGCCAGCAGCTTAGTGGGGGGCCGGAGCTCCTACAATGAGCAGTTCTTC
>TRBJ2-3|many|-|TRBV5-1
CASSLWQSTDTQYF
TGCGCCAGCAGCTTGTGGCAGAGCACAGATACGCAGTATTTT
>TRBJ2-5|few|-|TRBV7-2
CASSPLRETQYF
TGTGCCAGCAGCCCACTCCGGGAGACCCAGTACTTC
>TRBJ1-2|many|-|TRBV6-5
CASSYRTVEDYTF
TGTGCCAGCAGTTACCGGACAGTAGAGGACTACACCTTC
>TRBJ2-7|-|-|TRBV5-1
CASSSLYGGAPSYEQYF
TGCGCCAGCAGCTCGCTATACGGTGGGGCACCTTCCTACGAGCAGTACTTC
>TRBJ2-3|few|TRBD1|TRBV10-3
CAIRGDRGSDTQYF
TGTGCCATCAGGGGGGACAGGGGGTCAGATACGCAGTATTTT
>TRBJ1-2|many|-|TRBV3-1
CASSQMGQGIGYTF
TGTGCCAGCAGCCAAATGGGGCAGGGGATTGGCTACACCTTC
>TRBJ1-1|few|-|TRBV7-2
CASSLEVGRTEAFF
TGTGCCAGCAGCTTAGAGGTCGGAAGGACTGAAGCTTTCTTT
>TRBJ1-1|few|TRBD1|TRBV29-1
CSADRAMNTEAFF
TGCAGCGCGGACAGGGCGATGAACACTGAAGCTTTCTTT
>TRBJ2-2|many|-|TRBV5-1
CASSWGGADTGELFF
TGCGCCAGCAGCTGGGGGGGCGCAGACACCGGGGAGCTGTTTTTT
>TRBJ2-7|few|-|TRBV28
CASSFVKGLVGSALYEQYF
TGTGCCAGCAGTTTTGTGAAGGGGCTTGTCGGTTCAGCATTATACGAGCAGTACTTC
>TRBJ2-7|-|-|TRBV19
CASSRAPSPYEQYF
TGTGCCAGTAGTAGGGCCCCCAGTCCCTACGAGCAGTACTTC
>TRBJ1-3|-|-|TRBV7-2
CASSLGVSSGNTIYF
TGTGCCAGCAGCTTAGGAGTCAGCTCTGGAAACACCATATATTTT
>TRBJ2-1|many|-|TRBV7-8
CASSFTGLSSYNEQFF
TGTGCCAGCAGCTTCACAGGGTTGAGCTCCTACAATGAGCAGTTCTTC
>TRBJ1-1|many|TRBD1|TRBV7-6
CASSAPTGETEAFF
TGTGCCAGCAGCGCCCCGACAGGGGAAACTGAAGCTTTCTTT
>TRBJ1-1|few|-|TRBV29-1
CSVEDRRIGVEAFF
TGCAGCGTTGAAGATCGTCGCATCGGGGTTGAAGCTTTCTTT
>TRBJ2-3|many|TRBD2|TRBV4-2
CASSQRRGGGTDTQYF
TGTGCCAGCAGCCAAAGACGCGGGGGAGGGACAGATACGCAGTATTTT
>TRBJ2-7|-|-|TRBV12-3/TRBV12-4
CASSTNRGGYEQYF
TGTGCCAGCAGTACCAACAGGGGAGGCTACGAGCAGTACTTC
>TRBJ1-1|many|-|TRBV3-1
CASTSGNTEAFF
TGTGCCAGCACTTCAGGGAACACTGAAGCTTTCTTT
>TRBJ1-5|few|-|TRBV6-2/TRBV6-3
CASSYSHSNQPQHF
TGTGCCAGCAGTTACTCTCATAGCAATCAGCCCCAGCATTTT
>TRBJ2-7|few|-|TRBV25-1
CASSDFAVQGGPNEQYF
TGTGCCAGCAGTGATTTTGCGGTCCAGGGGGGTCCCAACGAGCAGTACTTC
>TRBJ1-3|-|-|TRBV5-1
CASSGGSSGNTIYF
TGCGCCAGCAGCGGCGGGAGCTCTGGAAACACCATATATTTT
>TRBJ2-3|many|-|TRBV21-1
CASSKWAGTSEGTDTQYF
TGTGCCAGCAGCAAATGGGCGGGGACTAGCGAGGGCACAGATACGCAGTATTTT
>TRBJ2-3|-|-|TRBV29-1
CSVEWQGTDTQYF
TGCAGCGTTGAATGGCAGGGTACAGATACGCAGTATTTT
>TRBJ2-2|-|TRBD1|TRBV5-3
CARVPGQGTNTGELFF
TGTGCCAGAGTCCCGGGACAGGGGACGAACACCGGGGAGCTGTTTTTT
>TRBJ2-3|-|-|TRBV19
CATVPGPSTDTQYF
TGTGCCACCGTACCGGGCCCCTCCACAGATACGCAGTATTTT
>TRBJ1-3|many|TRBD1|TRBV2
CASTFSTTGQDF
TGTGCCAGCACCTTTTCCACCACGGGACAGGATTTT
>TRBJ2-2|many|TRBD2|TRBV12-3/TRBV12-4
CASSLTGTSSGELFF
TGTGCCAGCAGTCTGACCGGGACTAGCTCCGGGGAGCTGTTTTTT
>TRBJ1-3|few|TRBD1|TRBV28
CASSLGGTVIPGNTIYF
TGTGCCAGCAGTTTAGGCGGGACAGTTATACCTGGAAACACCATATATTTT